This T cell receptor (beta chain) was identified in a study of blood T cells in healthy people across ages. This clonotype was seen once. The antigen is not known. Primed by a sample-barcoded 5' primer and a J-beta primer mix, a second PCR proceeded for roughly 7 to 12 cycles. TCRdb fed the 5' RACE reads into MiXCR, producing one record per CDR3 protein. The data hold about 900,000 distinct CDR3 sequences, with approximately 59% observed a single time. V was pared by 0 bases and J by 0 bases, with 19 bases between. Germline CDR1 reads SGDLS; CDR2 reads YYNGEE. This CDR3 has 19 residues. General observations from the study: Shifts in expanded clonotypes may have been confounded by donor CMV status, which was unknown.

J is TRBJ2-1 and V is TRBV9; a weak D match, TRBD2 (7 bases). This receptor was obtained from a man aged 30 to 45 in good health. The specimen was blood. The CDR3: CASSVGGGPVGGSYNEQFF. The CDR3 DNA is TGTGCCAGCAGCGTAGGCGGGGGCCCCGTAGGTGGCTCCTACAATGAGCAGTTCTTC.